Below, 12 T cell receptor beta chains from the same sample are listed, as sequenced in a study of blood T cell repertoires in COVID-19 (dated by TCRdb to about 2020). Libraries were prepared through the immunoSEQ multiplex PCR assay. This immuneACCESS table, as held by TCRdb, lists in-frame sequences with V and J called but not all clones. Of the missing ones, under half trace to an unresolved V gene in checked studies; the others have no known cause. Here the sample has under 300,000 clones; roughly 79% occur a single time. About 2.9% of the sample is held by the ten biggest clonotypes. Sample: peripheral blood. All receptors come from a woman aged 55-69 years with active or convalescent COVID-19.

Note on this clone: Since a much larger clone is just one base distant, this may be a read error. The sample contains more than one DNA sequence encoding this CDR3. The genes are TRBV6-5 and TRBJ2-7; 10 nucleotides agree with TRBD1. CDR1 and CDR2 (germline): MNHEY, SVGAGI. This CDR3 has 15 residues. Trimming took 2 bases from V and 2 from J; bases not matched to a gene: 3. The CDR3 protein is CASSYRDRGTYEQYF. Here the CDR3 DNA reads TGTGCCAGCAGTTACCGGGACAGGGGAACCTACGAGCAGTACTTC.

V is TRBV9 and J is TRBJ2-1, with 7 bases that match TRBD1. The CDR3 covers 14 residues. J was trimmed by 8 bases and V by 3 bases; bases with no gene match: 8. Looked up from germline, CDR1 is SGDLS and CDR2 is YYNGEE. CDR3 nucleotides: TGTGCCAGCAGCGGAGGGGGCTCTGCACATGAGCAGTTCTTC. Protein sequence: CASSGGGSAHEQFF. Supplemented by reference TRBV9 and TRBJ2-1, the full variable domain reads DSGVTQTPKHLITATGQRVTLRCSPRSGDLSVYWYQQSLDQGLQFLIQYYNGEERAKGNILERFSAQQFPDLHSELNLSSLELGDSALYFCASSGGGSAHEQFFGPGTRLTVL.

This clone is a singleton in its sample. The chain has TRBV29-1 and TRBJ2-2, with 7 bases that match TRBD1. This CDR3 comprises 13 residues. The V gene's germline CDR1 is SQVTM and CDR2 ANQGSEA. With V trimmed by 3 bases and J by 7 bases, 5 bases remained unmatched. This CDR3 is CSVDGQGDGELFF. CDR3 nucleotides: TGCAGCGTTGATGGGCAGGGGGACGGGGAGCTGTTTTTT.

This sequence joins TRBV6-5 and TRBJ1-1, with TRBD1 as a possible D gene (6 bases). V dropped 5 bases and J dropped 1 base, with 14 bases sitting between them. Per germline, CDR1 MNHEY and CDR2 SVGAGI. The CDR3 runs 15 residues. CDR3 coding DNA: TGTGCCAGCAGTCTCTCGACAGGAGCGAACACTGAAGCTTTCTTT. Protein sequence: CASSLSTGANTEAFF.

The chain is built from TRBV4-1 and TRBJ1-1; no reliable D call. Germline V CDR1 and CDR2: MGHRA, YSYEKL. This CDR3 contains 16 residues. V was shortened by 3 bases and J by 13 bases, with 27 bases between the two germline ends. The CDR3 DNA follows: TGCGCCAGCAGCCACGACCCCACTGTAACTCCCGGCCCAGGTTTCTTT. Its translation: CASSHDPTVTPGPGFF.

This chain uses TRBV7-9 with TRBJ1-1, with D maybe TRBD1 (5 bases). Trimming took off 6 bases at V and 2 bases at J, with 10 bases between the two ends. This CDR3 has 13 amino acids. Germline V gene sequence: CDR1 SEHNR, CDR2 FQNEAQ (reference sequence). CDR3 amino acids: CASSTGPNTEAFF. In nucleotides, the CDR3 is TGTGCCAGCAGTACAGGTCCCAACACTGAAGCTTTCTTT.

The rearrangement uses TRBV7-9 and TRBJ2-3; tentative D call: TRBD1 (6 bases). CDR3 length: 17 amino acids. Looked up from germline, CDR1 is SEHNR and CDR2 is FQNEAQ (reference sequence). V was cut by 5 bases and J by 6 bases, with 24 bases left in between. The CDR3 reads CASSPPLGAPLTDTQYF. The CDR3 nucleotides read TGTGCCAGCAGCCCCCCTTTGGGGGCCCCCCTTACGGATACGCAGTATTTT.

This clone has more than one count but fewer than ten. J is TRBJ2-5 and V is TRBV2, with 7 nucleotides matching TRBD2. The CDR3 runs 15 residues. The trim removed 7 bases at V and 7 bases at J, leaving 15 bases unmatched. Germline V gene lookup returns CDR1 SNHLY and CDR2 FYNNEI. CDR3 in amino acids: CASKRGLANVGTQYF. In DNA form, the CDR3 reads TGTGCCAGCAAGCGGGGCCTAGCGAACGTCGGGACCCAGTACTTC.

The chain recombines TRBV2 with TRBJ2-1; TRBD2 matches 9 bases. Germline CDR1 reads SNHLY; CDR2 reads FYNNEI. The V and J ends lost 2 bases and 9 bases, in that order; junction bases with no gene match: 5. CDR3 length equals 14 residues. The CDR3, as DNA: TGTGCCAGCAGTGAAAGGCGGGGGGGTGGTGAGCAGTTCTTC. It codes for CASSERRGGGEQFF.

This clone occurred once. CDR3 nucleotides: TGTGCCAGCAGCCGCCGGGATCTTGAAGCTTTCTTT. It yields the protein CASSRRDLEAFF. This rearrangement joins TRBV7-2 to TRBJ1-1; D gene ambiguous. CDR1 is SGHTA, CDR2 FQGNSA, per germline. Trimming stripped 5 bases from V and 7 bases from J, with 11 bases between. The CDR3 has 12 amino acids.

The rearrangement links TRBV11-2 to TRBJ2-1; TRBD2 matches at 16 bases. The CDR3 covers 17 residues. CDR1 and CDR2 from the germline V gene are SGHAT and FQNNGV. The ends lost 3 bases at V and 2 bases at J; junction bases unmatched: 1. CDR3 DNA sequence: TGTGCCAGCAGCTTGGGGACTAGCGGGGGGGCCTACAATGAGCAGTTCTTC. Translation: CASSLGTSGGAYNEQFF.

Of note for this clone: Other nucleotide sequences in the sample specify the same CDR3. The V call is TRBV3-1 (or the pseudogene TRBV3-2), the J call TRBJ2-2; 7 bases agree with TRBD2. The CDR3 is 14 residues long. The germline V gene encodes CDR1 LGHDT and CDR2 YNNKEL (reference sequence). Trimming took 3 bases from V and 5 from J; bases not matched to a gene: 3. DNA for the CDR3: TGTGCCAGCAGCCAGGCCGGGGGGACCGGGGAGCTGTTTTTT. Protein product: CASSQAGGTGELFF.